These 9 T cell receptor beta chains share one sample of origin, sequenced in a study of T-cell reconstitution after alpha-beta-depleted transplantation in children. Researchers prepared the TCRbeta library using unique molecular identifiers, the study reports. A single record per CDR3 protein comes from TCRdb applying MiXCR to the PCR reads. The data hold hundreds of thousands of distinct CDR3 sequences, with over 15% observed a single time. The input for sequencing was PBMCs from the stem cell graft donor, taken from the stem cell graft. The origin of the receptors is a human donor who donated a stem cell graft to a child with acute myeloid leukemia.

This chain links TRBV7-9 with TRBJ2-3; no definite D call. Germline CDR1 is SEHNR and CDR2 is FQNEAQ (reference sequence). This CDR3 region has 13 residues. Trimming removed 5 bases from V and 8 bases from J, with 14 bases in between. The CDR3, as DNA: TGTGCCAGCAGCCCCGGGTCGGCGAGTACGCAGTATTTT. Amino acid sequence: CASSPGSASTQYF.

The rearrangement uses TRBV9 and TRBJ2-2; possibly TRBD1 for D (6 bases). The CDR3 has 16 amino acids. From germline, CDR1 is SGDLS and CDR2 YYNGEE. V was cut by 4 bases and J by 1 base, with 14 bases left in between. The CDR3 DNA is TGTGCCAGCAGCCCTGAGGAGACAGGGAACACCGGGGAGCTGTTTTTT. It codes for CASSPEETGNTGELFF. The full variable domain, completed using reference TRBV9 and TRBJ2-2, is DSGVTQTPKHLITATGQRVTLRCSPRSGDLSVYWYQQSLDQGLQFLIQYYNGEERAKGNILERFSAQQFPDLHSELNLSSLELGDSALYFCASSPEETGNTGELFFGEGSRLTVL.

This clonotype was seen a handful of times. This chain uses TRBV27 with TRBJ1-1, with TRBD1 as a possible D gene (6 bases). The CDR3 has 15 amino acids. The germline gives CDR1 MNHEY, CDR2 SMNVEV (reference sequence). V lost 5 bases, J lost 4 bases, and 17 bases lay in between. In nucleotides, the CDR3 is TGTGCCAGCAGTCCCTACAGGGAGAAGGGCACTGAAGCTTTCTTT. It specifies CASSPYREKGTEAFF.

The table lists this clonotype with many counts. V and J are TRBV5-6 and TRBJ1-5; 9 nucleotides agree with TRBD1. V gave up 4 bases and J gave up 9 bases; unmatched junction bases: 2. The CDR3 spans 12 residues. The germline gives CDR1 SGHDT, CDR2 YYEEEE. The CDR3 region has the DNA TGTGCCAGCAGCGCGGACAGGGGGCCCCAGCATTTT. Protein product: CASSADRGPQHF.

This clonotype was found many times. The chain has TRBV6-1 and TRBJ2-5; D may correspond to TRBD1 or TRBD2 (5 bases each). Trimming removed 8 bases from V and 1 base from J, with 17 bases in between. The V gene's germline CDR1 is MNHNS and CDR2 SASEGT. The CDR3 loop spans 15 amino acids. CDR3 DNA sequence: TGTGCCAGCTCCGTTTCTGAGGGGACCCAAGAGACCCAGTACTTC. This translates into CASSVSEGTQETQYF.

Many counts were recorded for this clonotype. The rearrangement joins TRBV13 to TRBJ2-3, with 12 bases identical to TRBD2. Germline V lookup: CDR1 PRHDT, CDR2 FYEKMQ (reference sequence). This CDR3 has 16 amino acids. After removal of 5 bases from V and 6 bases from J, the junction contained 9 bases not matched to a gene. CDR3 DNA sequence: TGTGCCAGCAGCACTAGGACTAGCGGGGACGGGGATACGCAGTATTTT. Its translation is CASSTRTSGDGDTQYF. Using reference TRBV13 and TRBJ2-3 for the parts outside the CDR3, the full variable domain is AAGVIQSPRHLIKEKRETATLKCYPIPRHDTVYWYQQGPGQDPQFLISFYEKMQSDKGSIPDRFSAQQFSDYHSELNMSSLELGDSALYFCASSTRTSGDGDTQYFGPGTRLTVL.

This clonotype was counted ten times or more. V and J are TRBV7-2 and TRBJ2-1; D assignment may be TRBD1 or TRBD2 (6 bases each). There are 14 residues in the CDR3. From germline, CDR1 is SGHTA and CDR2 FQGNSA. The V and J ends lost 5 bases and 8 bases respectively, with 16 bases between them. CDR3 DNA sequence: TGTGCCAGCAGCCTTGGGGGGACAAAATATGAGCAGTTCTTC. It yields the protein CASSLGGTKYEQFF.

The rearrangement links TRBV6-1 to TRBJ1-2; no definite D call. The CDR3 length is 15 residues. V was cut by 8 bases and J by 8 bases, with 24 bases left in between. The germline V gene has CDR1 MNHNS and CDR2 SASEGT. CDR3 amino acids: CASLNTGFLAWGYTF. Written as DNA, the CDR3 is TGTGCCAGCCTAAACACCGGGTTTCTAGCGTGGGGCTACACCTTC.

The rearrangement uses TRBV11-2 and TRBJ2-5; D perhaps matches TRBD1 (5 bases). The CDR3 covers 15 residues. Trimming left V 0 bases short and J 1 base short, with 9 bases between. The germline gives CDR1 SGHAT, CDR2 FQNNGV. The CDR3: CASSLDDRPQETQYF. Here the CDR3 DNA reads TGTGCCAGCAGCTTAGATGACAGACCCCAAGAGACCCAGTACTTC.